The sequence of this T cell receptor beta chain was determined in a study of radiotherapy plus CTLA-4 blockade in lung cancer. Repertoires were generated with immunoSEQ multiplex PCR, while TCRdb's copy carries only in-frame clones and drops some. The table includes tens of thousands of clones, roughly 87% detected once. V was clipped by 3 bases and J by 5 bases, with 10 bases between them. This CDR3 has 13 amino acids. Germline assignment: CDR1 SGHTA and CDR2 FQGTGA. The source was peripheral blood, collected from a patient treated with radiotherapy plus ipilimumab. The clonotype comes from a human donor with non-small cell lung cancer who had stable disease on radiotherapy plus ipilimumab. The chain has TRBV7-3 and TRBJ2-5, with a tentative D call TRBD2 (6 bases). The CDR3 DNA reads TGTGCCAGCAGCTTGGGCGGGGTGGAGACCCAGTACTTC. Translation: CASSLGGVETQYF.